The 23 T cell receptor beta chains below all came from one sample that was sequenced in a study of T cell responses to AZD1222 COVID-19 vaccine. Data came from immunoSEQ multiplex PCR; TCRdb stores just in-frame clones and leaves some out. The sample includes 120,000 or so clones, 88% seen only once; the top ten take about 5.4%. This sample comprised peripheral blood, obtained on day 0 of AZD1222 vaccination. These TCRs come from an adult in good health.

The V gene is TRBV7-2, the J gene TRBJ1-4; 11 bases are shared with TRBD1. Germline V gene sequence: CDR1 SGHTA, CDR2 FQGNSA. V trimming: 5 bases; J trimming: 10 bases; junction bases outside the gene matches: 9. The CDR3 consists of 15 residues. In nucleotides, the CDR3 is TGTGCCAGCAGCCCCAGGGGGACAGGGGGTGGAAAACTGTTTTTT. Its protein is CASSPRGTGGGKLFF.

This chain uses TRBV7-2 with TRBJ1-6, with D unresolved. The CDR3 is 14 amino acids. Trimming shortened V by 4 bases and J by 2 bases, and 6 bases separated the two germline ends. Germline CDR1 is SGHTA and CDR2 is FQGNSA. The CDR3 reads CASSSPTYNSPLHF. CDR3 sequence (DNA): TGTGCCAGCAGCTCTCCAACCTATAATTCACCCCTCCACTTT.

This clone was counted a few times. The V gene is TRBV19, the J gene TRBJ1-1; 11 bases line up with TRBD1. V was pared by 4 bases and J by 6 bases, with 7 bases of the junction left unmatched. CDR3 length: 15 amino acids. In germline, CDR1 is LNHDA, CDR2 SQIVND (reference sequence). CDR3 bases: TGTGCCAGTAGTAAGGGGACAGGGGGAGATTCTGAAGCTTTCTTT. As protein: CASSKGTGGDSEAFF.

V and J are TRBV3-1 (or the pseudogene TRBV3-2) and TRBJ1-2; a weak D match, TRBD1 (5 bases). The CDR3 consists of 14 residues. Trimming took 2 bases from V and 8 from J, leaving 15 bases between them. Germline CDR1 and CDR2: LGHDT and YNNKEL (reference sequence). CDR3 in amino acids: CASSQQDSFLGYTF. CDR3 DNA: TGTGCCAGCAGCCAACAAGACAGCTTCCTAGGCTACACCTTC.

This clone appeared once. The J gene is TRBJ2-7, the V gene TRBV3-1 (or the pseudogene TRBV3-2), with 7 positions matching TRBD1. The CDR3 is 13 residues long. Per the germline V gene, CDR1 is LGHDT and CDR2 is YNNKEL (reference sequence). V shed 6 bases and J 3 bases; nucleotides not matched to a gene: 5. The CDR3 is CASRGTANYEQYF. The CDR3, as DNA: TGTGCCAGCAGGGGGACAGCCAACTACGAGCAGTACTTC.

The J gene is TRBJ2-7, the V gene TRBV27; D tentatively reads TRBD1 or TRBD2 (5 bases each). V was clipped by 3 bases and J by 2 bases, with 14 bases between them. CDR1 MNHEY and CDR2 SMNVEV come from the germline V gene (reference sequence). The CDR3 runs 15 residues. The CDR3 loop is CASSFQTGTTYEQYF. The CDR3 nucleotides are TGTGCCAGCAGTTTCCAAACCGGGACCACCTACGAGCAGTACTTC.

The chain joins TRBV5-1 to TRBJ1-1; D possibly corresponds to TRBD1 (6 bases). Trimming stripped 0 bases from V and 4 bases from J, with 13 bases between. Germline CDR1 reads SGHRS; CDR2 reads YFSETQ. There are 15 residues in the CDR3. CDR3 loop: CASSLGTVRGTEAFF. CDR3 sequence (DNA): TGCGCCAGCAGCTTGGGGACAGTGCGGGGCACTGAAGCTTTCTTT.

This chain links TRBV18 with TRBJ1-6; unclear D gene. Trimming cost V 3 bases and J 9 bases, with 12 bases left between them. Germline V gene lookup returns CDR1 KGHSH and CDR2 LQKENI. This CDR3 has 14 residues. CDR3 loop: CASSPGIIGSPLHF. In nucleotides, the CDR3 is TGTGCCAGCTCACCGGGTATAATTGGTTCACCCCTCCACTTT.

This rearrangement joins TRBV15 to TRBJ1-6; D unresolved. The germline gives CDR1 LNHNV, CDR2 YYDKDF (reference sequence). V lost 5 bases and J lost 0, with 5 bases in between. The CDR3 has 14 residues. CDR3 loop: CATSGSSYNSPLHF. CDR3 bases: TGTGCCACCAGCGGGAGCTCCTATAATTCACCCCTCCACTTT.

CDR3 DNA: TGTGCCAGCAGTCTAAACTATGGCTACACCTTC. Translating gives CASSLNYGYTF. V and J are TRBV28 and TRBJ1-2; D remains unclear. The germline V and J ends were trimmed by 5 bases and 2 bases, with 3 bases remaining between them. Per germline, CDR1 MDHEN and CDR2 SYDVKM. CDR3 length: 11 amino acids.

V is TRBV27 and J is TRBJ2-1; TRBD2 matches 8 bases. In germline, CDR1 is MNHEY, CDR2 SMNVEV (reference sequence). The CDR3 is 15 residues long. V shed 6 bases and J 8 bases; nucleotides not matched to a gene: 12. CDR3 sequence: CASSRRGLVRDEQFF. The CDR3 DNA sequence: TGTGCCAGCAGCCGACGGGGACTAGTTCGGGATGAGCAGTTCTTC.

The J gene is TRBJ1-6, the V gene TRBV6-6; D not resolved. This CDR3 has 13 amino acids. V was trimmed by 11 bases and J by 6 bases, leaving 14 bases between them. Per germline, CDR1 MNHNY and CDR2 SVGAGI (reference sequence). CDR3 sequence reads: CAVSSSFNSPLHF. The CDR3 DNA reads TGTGCCGTGTCGTCTTCTTTTAATTCACCCCTCCACTTT.

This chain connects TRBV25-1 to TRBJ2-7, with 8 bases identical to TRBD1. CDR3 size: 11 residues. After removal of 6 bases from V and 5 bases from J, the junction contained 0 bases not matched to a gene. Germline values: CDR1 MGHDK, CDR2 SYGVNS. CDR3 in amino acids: CASRTGDEQYF. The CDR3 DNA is TGTGCCAGCAGGACAGGGGACGAGCAGTACTTC.

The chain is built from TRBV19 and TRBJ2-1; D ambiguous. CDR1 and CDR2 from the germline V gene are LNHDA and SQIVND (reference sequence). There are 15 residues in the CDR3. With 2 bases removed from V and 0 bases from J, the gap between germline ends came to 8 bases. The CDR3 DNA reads TGTGCCAGTAGTATATTCGGCAACTCCTACAATGAGCAGTTCTTC. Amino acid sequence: CASSIFGNSYNEQFF.

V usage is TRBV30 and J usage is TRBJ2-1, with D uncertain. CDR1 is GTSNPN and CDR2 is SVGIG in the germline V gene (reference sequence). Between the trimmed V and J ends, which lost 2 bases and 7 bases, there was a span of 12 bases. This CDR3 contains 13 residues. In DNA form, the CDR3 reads TGTGCCTGGAGTACCCTAGTTGGGAATGAGCAGTTCTTC. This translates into CAWSTLVGNEQFF.

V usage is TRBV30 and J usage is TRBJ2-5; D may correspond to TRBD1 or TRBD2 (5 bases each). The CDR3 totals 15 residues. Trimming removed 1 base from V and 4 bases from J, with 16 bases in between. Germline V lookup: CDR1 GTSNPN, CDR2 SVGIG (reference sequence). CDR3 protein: CAWSDGQGEGETQYF. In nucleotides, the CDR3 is TGTGCCTGGAGTGATGGGCAGGGCGAGGGAGAGACCCAGTACTTC.

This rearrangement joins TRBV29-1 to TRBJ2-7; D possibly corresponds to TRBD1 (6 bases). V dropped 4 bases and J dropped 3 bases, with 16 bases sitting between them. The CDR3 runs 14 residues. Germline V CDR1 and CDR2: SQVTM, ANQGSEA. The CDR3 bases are TGCAGCGTTGGATATCCAGGGGATTTCTACGAGCAGTACTTC. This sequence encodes CSVGYPGDFYEQYF.

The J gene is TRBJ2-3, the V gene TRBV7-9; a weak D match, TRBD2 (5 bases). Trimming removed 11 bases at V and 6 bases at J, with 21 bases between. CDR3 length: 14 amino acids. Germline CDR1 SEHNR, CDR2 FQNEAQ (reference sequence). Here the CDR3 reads CALKRGAARDTQYF. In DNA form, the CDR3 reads TGTGCCCTTAAGAGAGGAGCGGCAAGGGATACGCAGTATTTT. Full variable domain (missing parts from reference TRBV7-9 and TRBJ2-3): DTGVSQNPRHKITKRGQNVTFRCDPISEHNRLYWYRQTLGQGPEFLTYFQNEAQLEKSRLLSDRFSAERPKGSFSTLEIQRTEQGDSAMYLCALKRGAARDTQYFGPGTRLTVL.

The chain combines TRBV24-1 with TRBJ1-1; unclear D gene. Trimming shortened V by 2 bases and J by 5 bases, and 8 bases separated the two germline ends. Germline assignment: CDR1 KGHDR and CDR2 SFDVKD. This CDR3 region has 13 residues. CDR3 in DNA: TGTGCCACCAGTGATTCTTGGCGAACTGAAGCTTTCTTT. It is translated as CATSDSWRTEAFF.

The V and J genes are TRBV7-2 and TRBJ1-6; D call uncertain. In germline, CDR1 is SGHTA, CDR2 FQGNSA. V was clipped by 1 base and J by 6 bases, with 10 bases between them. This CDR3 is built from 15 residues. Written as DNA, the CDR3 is TGTGCCAGCAGCTTAGTTGCACCTTCTAATTCACCCCTCCACTTT. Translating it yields CASSLVAPSNSPLHF.

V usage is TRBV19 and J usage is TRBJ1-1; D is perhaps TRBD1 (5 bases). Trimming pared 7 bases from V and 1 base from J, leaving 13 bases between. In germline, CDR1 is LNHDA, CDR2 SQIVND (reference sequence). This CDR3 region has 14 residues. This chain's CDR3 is CASTDLRENTEAFF. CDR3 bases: TGTGCCAGTACCGACCTCAGGGAGAACACTGAAGCTTTCTTT.

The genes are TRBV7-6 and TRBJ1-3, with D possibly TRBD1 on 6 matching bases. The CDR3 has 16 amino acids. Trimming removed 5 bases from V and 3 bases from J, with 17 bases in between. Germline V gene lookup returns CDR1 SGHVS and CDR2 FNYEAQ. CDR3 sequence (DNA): TGTGCCAGCAGCCGGAAACCCCCAGGGGTTGGAAACACCATATATTTT. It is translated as CASSRKPPGVGNTIYF.

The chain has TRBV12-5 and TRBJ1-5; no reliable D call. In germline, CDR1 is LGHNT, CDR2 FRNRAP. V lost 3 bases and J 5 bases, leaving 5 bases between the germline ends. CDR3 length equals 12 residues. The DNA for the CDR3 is TGTGCTAGTGGTTTAGCCGATCAGCCCCAGCATTTT. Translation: CASGLADQPQHF.